This T cell receptor (beta chain) was observed in a study of brain T cells in children with intractable seizures. Study results and limitations: Clones missing pre-surgery may reflect undersampling of that blood sample. Only CDR3 sequence similarity suggested viral specificity, without known HCMV serostatus.

Surgery cases with the highest brain T cell transcript signatures were chosen for sequencing. At least one anti-epileptic drug was given before surgery. Clones were read by immunoSEQ multiplex PCR, and TCRdb kept only the in-frame ones, dropping some. The sample records 110,000 or so clones, roughly 92% being singletons. Note on this clone: Its antigen is unknown.

The TCR comes from a boy under two years old with hemimegalencephaly and intractable seizures. Here the sequenced sample was peripheral blood, taken at surgery.

The CDR3 reads CASSPLMTSDLRTQYF. CDR3 DNA sequence: TGCGCCAGCAGCCCCCTAATGACTAGCGATTTAAGGACCCAGTACTTC. This sequence joins TRBV4-1 and TRBJ2-5, with TRBD2 matching 8 bases. V trimming: 4 bases; J trimming: 7 bases; junction bases outside the gene matches: 14. Germline V gene lookup returns CDR1 MGHRA and CDR2 YSYEKL. This CDR3 is 16 amino acids long.